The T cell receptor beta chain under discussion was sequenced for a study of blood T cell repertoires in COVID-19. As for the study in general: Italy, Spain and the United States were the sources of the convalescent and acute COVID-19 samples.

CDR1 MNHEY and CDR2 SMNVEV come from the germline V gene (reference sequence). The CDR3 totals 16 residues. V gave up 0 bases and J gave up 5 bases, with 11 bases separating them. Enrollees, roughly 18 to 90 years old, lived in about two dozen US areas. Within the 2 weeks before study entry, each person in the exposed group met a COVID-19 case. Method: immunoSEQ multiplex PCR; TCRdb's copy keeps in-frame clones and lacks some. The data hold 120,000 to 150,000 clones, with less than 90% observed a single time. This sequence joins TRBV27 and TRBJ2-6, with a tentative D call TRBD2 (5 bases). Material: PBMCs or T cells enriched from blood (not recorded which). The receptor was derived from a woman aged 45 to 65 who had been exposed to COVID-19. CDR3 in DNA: TGTGCCAGCAGTTTATCTGGAGGAAACCGGGCCAACGTCCTGACTTTC. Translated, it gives CASSLSGGNRANVLTF.